This TCR beta chain was captured by sequencing in a study of T cells in localized non-small cell lung cancer (dated by TCRdb to about 2020). For context, the study as a whole: T cell repertoires of 200 to 250 early-stage NSCLC patients were analyzed, with tumors being compared against uninvolved tumor-adjacent lungs. The cohort was made up of around 240 treatment-naive NSCLC patients whose localized lung tumors had been resected. Of the NSCLC patients, around 140 were male and around 99 were female, and the mean age was approximately 64 years.

As encoded in the germline V gene, CDR1 is KGHSH while CDR2 is LQKENI. Inclusive of the bounding cysteine and phenylalanine, the CDR3 is 13 residues long. The entry retains the CDR3 DNA only, 39 bases that are in frame from base 1. V loses 4 bases, J loses 7 bases, and the germline ends lie 10 bases apart. The table lists this clone with a count of one. What antigen it recognizes has not been identified. No per-base quality is available; no much larger clone lies one base away. Results the study describes overall, beyond this receptor: Because of the exploratory design, TCR variables were selected using unadjusted p-values without false-discovery rate correction. A median of 57 of the top 100 tumor clones turned up in the paired uninvolved adjacent lung, and 25 to 35 of those clones also ranked among the top 100 of that same adjacent lung. Because multi-region tumor sequencing was not performed, intratumor heterogeneity could not be ruled out. Higher blood T cell density associated with longer overall survival, while higher adjacent-lung clonality associated with shorter survival. Uninvolved tumor-adjacent lung showed the highest T cell clonality, higher than tumor, which suggests more focused antigenic responses in the adjacent lung.

Two independent pathologists confirmed that the uninvolved adjacent lung, which was taken at least 2 cm from the tumor margin, was free of atypia. At diagnosis, tumor, uninvolved tumor-adjacent lung and peripheral blood were collected and then preserved as a mix of FFPE and fresh-frozen material. The immunoSEQ Assay was used to sequence TCR beta CDR3 regions from DNA. On the study's bioinformatics: T cell density was computed as TCR beta template counts normalized to usable DNA estimated by amplifying housekeeping genes. Richness was estimated with the preseqR package, extrapolating to 400,000 templates for PBMC samples and 120,000 templates for tissue samples. Clonality was defined as one minus Pielou's evenness. To identify tissue-enriched TCRs, differential abundance testing was run on productive amino-acid clonotypes with a minimum total count of 5 and an alpha of 0.1. The Jaccard Index and the Morisita Overlap Index were used to quantify repertoire overlap between compartments. GLIPH grouped TCR beta CDR3s together with public tetramer-defined viral CDR3s, and a viral motif had to include at least three viral sequences and show V-gene enrichment. Sourced from immuneACCESS, this table was stored by TCRdb with only in-frame sequences that have V and J called. A share of the clones is absent; for the studies checked, an unresolved V gene accounts for under half, and the remainder has no known explanation. V and J calls and clone size are given by that table; D and trimming were obtained from the DNA. The sample table lists roughly 2,000 clones, about 29% of them with a count of one. Approximately 12% of the sample is taken by the ten largest.

Sequences were derived from normal lung tissue next to the tumor, sampled before any cancer treatment. Recombination connected TRBV18 to TRBJ2-2; the D gene is possibly TRBD2, with 5 bases matching. The sequence was obtained from a female donor older than 55 with stage I squamous cell lung carcinoma. CDR3 sequence: CASSLQGSGELFF. The DNA sequence is given as TGTGCCAGCTCACTGCAAGGGAGCGGGGAGCTGTTTTTT.